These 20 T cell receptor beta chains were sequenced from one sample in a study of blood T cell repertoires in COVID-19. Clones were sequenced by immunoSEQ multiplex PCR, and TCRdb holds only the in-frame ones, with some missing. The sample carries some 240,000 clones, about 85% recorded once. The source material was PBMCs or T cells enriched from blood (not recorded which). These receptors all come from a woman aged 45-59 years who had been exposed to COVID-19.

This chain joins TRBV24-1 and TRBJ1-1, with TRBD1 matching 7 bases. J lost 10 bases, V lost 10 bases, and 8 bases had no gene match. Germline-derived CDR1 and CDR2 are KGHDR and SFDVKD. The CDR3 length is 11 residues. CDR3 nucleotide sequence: TGTGCCACACAGGGGCATGATGGAGCTTTCTTT. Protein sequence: CATQGHDGAFF.

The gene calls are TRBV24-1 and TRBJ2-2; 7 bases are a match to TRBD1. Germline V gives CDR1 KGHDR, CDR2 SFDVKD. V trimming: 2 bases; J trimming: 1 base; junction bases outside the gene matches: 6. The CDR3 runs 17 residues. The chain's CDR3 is CATSDWSGTVNTGELFF. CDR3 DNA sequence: TGTGCCACCAGTGATTGGTCCGGGACAGTGAACACCGGGGAGCTGTTTTTT.

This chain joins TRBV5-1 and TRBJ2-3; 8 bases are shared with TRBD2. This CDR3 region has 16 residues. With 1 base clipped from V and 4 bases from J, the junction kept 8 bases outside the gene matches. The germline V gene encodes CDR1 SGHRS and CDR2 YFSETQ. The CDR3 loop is CASSLWGVGGADTQYF. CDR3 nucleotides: TGCGCCAGCAGCTTGTGGGGTGTCGGGGGGGCAGATACGCAGTATTTT.

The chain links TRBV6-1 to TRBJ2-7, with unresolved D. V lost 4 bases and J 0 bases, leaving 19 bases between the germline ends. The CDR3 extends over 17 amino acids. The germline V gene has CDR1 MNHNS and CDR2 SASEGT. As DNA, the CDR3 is TGTGCCAGCAGTGGCCCCAGGCAGGCCCGTTTCTCCTACGAGCAGTACTTC. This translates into CASSGPRQARFSYEQYF.

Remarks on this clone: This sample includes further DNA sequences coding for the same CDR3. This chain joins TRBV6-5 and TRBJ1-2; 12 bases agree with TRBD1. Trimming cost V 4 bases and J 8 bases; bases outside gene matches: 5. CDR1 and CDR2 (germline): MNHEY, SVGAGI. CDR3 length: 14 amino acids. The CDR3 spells CASSWDRGRRGYTF. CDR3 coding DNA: TGTGCCAGCAGTTGGGACAGGGGGCGCAGAGGCTACACCTTC.

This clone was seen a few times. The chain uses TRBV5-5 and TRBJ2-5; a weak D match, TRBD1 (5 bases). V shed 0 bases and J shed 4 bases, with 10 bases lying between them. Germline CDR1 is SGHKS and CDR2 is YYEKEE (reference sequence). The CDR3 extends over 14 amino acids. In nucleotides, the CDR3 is TGTGCCAGCAGCTTGGAGGTGGGGCGAGAGACCCAGTACTTC. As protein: CASSLEVGRETQYF.

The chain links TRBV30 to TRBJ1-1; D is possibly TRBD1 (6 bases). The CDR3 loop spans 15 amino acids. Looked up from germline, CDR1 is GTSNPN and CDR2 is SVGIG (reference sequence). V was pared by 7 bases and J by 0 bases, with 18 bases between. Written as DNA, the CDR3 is TGTGCCTTTGAGGGGGACACAGCTATGAACACTGAAGCTTTCTTT. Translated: CAFEGDTAMNTEAFF.

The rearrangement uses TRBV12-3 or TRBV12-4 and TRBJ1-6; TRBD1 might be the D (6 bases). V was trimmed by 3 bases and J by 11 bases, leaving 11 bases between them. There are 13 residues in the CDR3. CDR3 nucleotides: TGTGCCAGCAGTTTCAGGGGTCGCGCACCCCTCCACTTT. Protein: CASSFRGRAPLHF.

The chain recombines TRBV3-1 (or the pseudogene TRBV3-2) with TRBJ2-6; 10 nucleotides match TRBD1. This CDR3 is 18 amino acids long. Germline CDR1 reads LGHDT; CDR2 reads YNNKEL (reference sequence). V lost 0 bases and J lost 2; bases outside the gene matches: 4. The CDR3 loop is CASSQERDRGPGANVLTF. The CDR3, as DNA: TGTGCCAGCAGCCAAGAGCGAGACAGGGGGCCTGGGGCCAACGTCCTGACTTTC.

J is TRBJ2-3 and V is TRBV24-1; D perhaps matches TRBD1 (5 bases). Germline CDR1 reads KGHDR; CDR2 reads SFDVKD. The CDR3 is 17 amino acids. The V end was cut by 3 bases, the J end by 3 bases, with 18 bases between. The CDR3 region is CATSDPRATVLTDTQYF. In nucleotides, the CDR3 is TGTGCCACCAGTGATCCACGGGCGACAGTACTGACAGATACGCAGTATTTT.

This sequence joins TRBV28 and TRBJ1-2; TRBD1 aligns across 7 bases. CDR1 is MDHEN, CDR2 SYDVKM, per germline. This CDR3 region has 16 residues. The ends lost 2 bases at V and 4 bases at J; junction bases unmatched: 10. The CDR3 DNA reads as TGTGCCAGCAGTTTAAGCCTAGGGGGCGAGCGCTATGGCTACACCTTC. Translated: CASSLSLGGERYGYTF.

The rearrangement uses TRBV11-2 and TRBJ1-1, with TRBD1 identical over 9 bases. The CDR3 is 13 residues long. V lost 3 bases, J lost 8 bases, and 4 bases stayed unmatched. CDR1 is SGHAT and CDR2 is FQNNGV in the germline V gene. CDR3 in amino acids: CASSFRDREEAFF. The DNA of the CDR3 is TGTGCCAGCAGCTTCCGGGACAGGGAAGAAGCTTTCTTT. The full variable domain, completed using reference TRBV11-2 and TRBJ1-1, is EAGVAQSPRYKIIEKRQSVAFWCNPISGHATLYWYQQILGQGPKLLIQFQNNGVVDDSQLPKDRFSAERLKGVDSTLKIQPAKLEDSAVYLCASSFRDREEAFFGQGTRLTVV.

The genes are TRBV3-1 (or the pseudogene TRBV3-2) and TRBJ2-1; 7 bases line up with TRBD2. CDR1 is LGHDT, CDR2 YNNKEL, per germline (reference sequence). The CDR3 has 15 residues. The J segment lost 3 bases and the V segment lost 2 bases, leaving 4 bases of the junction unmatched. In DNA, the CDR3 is TGTGCCAGCAGCCAACCTAGCGGTTTCTACAATGAGCAGTTCTTC. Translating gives CASSQPSGFYNEQFF.

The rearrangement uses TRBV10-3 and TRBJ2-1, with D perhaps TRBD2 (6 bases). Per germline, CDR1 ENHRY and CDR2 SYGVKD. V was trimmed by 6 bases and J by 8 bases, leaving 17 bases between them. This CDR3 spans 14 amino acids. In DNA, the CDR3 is TGTGCCATCAGAACTAGCCCCCCAGGTCATGAGCAGTTCTTC. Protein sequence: CAIRTSPPGHEQFF.

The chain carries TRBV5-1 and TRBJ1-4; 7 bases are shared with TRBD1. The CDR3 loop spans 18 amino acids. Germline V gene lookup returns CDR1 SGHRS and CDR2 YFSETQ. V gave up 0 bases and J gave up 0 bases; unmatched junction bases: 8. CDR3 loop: CASSLGVRGSSTNEKLFF. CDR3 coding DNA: TGCGCCAGCAGCTTGGGAGTCAGGGGGAGTTCAACTAATGAAAAACTGTTTTTT.

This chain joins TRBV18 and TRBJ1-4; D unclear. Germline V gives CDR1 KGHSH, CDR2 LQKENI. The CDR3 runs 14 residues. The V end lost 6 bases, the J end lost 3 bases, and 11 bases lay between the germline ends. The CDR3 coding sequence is TGTGCCAGCTCCGTCGGGTCCTCTAATGAAAAACTGTTTTTT. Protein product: CASSVGSSNEKLFF. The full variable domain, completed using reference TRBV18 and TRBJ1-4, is NAGVMQNPRHLVRRRGQEARLRCSPMKGHSHVYWYRQLPEEGLKFMVYLQKENIIDESGMPKERFSAEFPKEGPSILRIQQVVRGDSAAYFCASSVGSSNEKLFFGSGTQLSVL.

CDR3 bases: TGTGCCAGCAGCACTGGACAGGGCGGATGGGGCGCTGAAGCTTTCTTT. Protein sequence: CASSTGQGGWGAEAFF. The chain uses TRBV5-4 and TRBJ1-1; 8 bases map to TRBD1. This CDR3 is built from 16 residues. The V gene end was trimmed by 4 bases and the J gene end by 6 bases; junction bases not matched to a gene: 14. CDR1 SGHNT and CDR2 YYREEE come from the germline V gene (reference sequence).

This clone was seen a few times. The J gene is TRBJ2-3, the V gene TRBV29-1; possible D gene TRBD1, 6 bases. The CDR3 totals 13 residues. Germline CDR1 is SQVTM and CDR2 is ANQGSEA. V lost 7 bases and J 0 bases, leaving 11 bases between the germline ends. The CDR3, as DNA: TGCAGCGGTAGACAGGCTAGCACAGATACGCAGTATTTT. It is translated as CSGRQASTDTQYF.

CDR3 sequence reads: CASSTTNAGPLFQDKNIQYF. DNA for the CDR3: TGTGCCAGCAGCACAACAAACGCGGGACCGCTGTTCCAAGACAAAAACATTCAGTACTTC. The V and J genes are TRBV21-1 and TRBJ2-4; the tabulated D call, TRBD2, remains unverified against the DNA. TRBV21-1 is given as a pseudogene. CDR3 length equals 20 residues.

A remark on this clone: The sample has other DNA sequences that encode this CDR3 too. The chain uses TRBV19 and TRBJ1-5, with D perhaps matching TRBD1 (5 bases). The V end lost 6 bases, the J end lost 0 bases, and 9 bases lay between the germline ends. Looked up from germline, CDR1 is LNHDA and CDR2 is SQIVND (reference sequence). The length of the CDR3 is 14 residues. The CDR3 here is CASSGGNSNQPQHF. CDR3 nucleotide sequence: TGTGCCAGTAGCGGGGGGAATAGCAATCAGCCCCAGCATTTT.